The 5 T cell receptor beta chains reported below all come from one sample, sequenced in a study of CD8+CD57+ T cells in acquired aplastic anemia. Both TCR beta VDJ combination and CDR3 sequence profiling were carried out. Genomic DNA was the template for this profiling. TCRdb used MiXCR to reprocess the reads, holding one entry per CDR3 protein. Of 35,000 to 45,000 distinct CDR3 sequences listed, about 65% were seen once; the top ten hold less than 25%. Specimen: sorted CD4+, CD8+, or CD8+CD57+ T cells (not recorded which) from PBMCs. These TCRs come from a human donor in good health, serving as a control.

The DNA for the CDR3 is TGTGCCAGCAGTCGACTAGCGGGATATTCCAACGAGCAGTACTTC. Its translation: CASSRLAGYSNEQYF. The rearrangement joins TRBV2 to TRBJ2-7; 11 nucleotides align to TRBD2. V was clipped by 5 bases and J by 5 bases; unmatched bases: 8. CDR3 size: 15 residues. Germline V gives CDR1 SNHLY, CDR2 FYNNEI.

Many counts were recorded for this clonotype. The V gene is TRBV6-5, the J gene TRBJ1-1; possibly TRBD1 for D (5 bases). The CDR3 runs to 14 residues. Germline V lookup: CDR1 MNHEY, CDR2 SVGAGI. Trimming took off 4 bases at V and 1 base at J, with 10 bases between the two ends. The CDR3 nucleotides read TGTGCCAGCAGTTCCAGAACAGGGAACACTGAAGCTTTCTTT. Translation: CASSSRTGNTEAFF.

The chain uses TRBV9 and TRBJ2-7; 7 nucleotides agree with TRBD2. Germline loops: CDR1 SGDLS, CDR2 YYNGEE. J gave up 1 base and V 2 bases, and 3 bases lay outside the gene matches. The CDR3 runs 14 residues. CDR3 nucleotide sequence: TGTGCCAGCAGCGTGGGAGGGTCGTCCTACGAGCAGTACTTC. The encoded protein is CASSVGGSSYEQYF.

This clonotype was recorded only once. The gene calls are TRBV9 and TRBJ2-2; no clear D. Germline CDR1 and CDR2: SGDLS and YYNGEE. Trimming stripped 0 bases from V and 3 bases from J, with 6 bases between. The CDR3 length is 14 residues. CDR3 in amino acids: CASSVDWDTGELFF. The DNA of the CDR3 is TGTGCCAGCAGCGTAGATTGGGACACCGGGGAGCTGTTTTTT.

As regards this clonotype: At one of its ends the junction is not consistent with the germline gene, which may arise from a read error. This chain joins TRBV9 and TRBJ2-3; D call uncertain. The CDR3 covers 12 residues. Germline V gene lookup returns CDR1 SGDLS and CDR2 YYNGEE. CDR3 nucleotide sequence: TGTGCCAGCAGCGTCAGCAGAGATACGCAGTATTTT. Its protein product is CASSVSRDTQYF.